The 20 T cell receptor beta chains in this list originate from one sample, sequenced in a study of shared clonotypes between healthy human individuals. Only in-frame clones appear in the TCRdb table, and some are missing; sequencing was by immunoSEQ multiplex PCR. The table has under 1,100,000 clones, about 76% seen once. Specimen: memory CD4+ T cells sorted from blood. Subset meaning: CD45RA-negative fraction. All receptors derive from a young man in good health.

This rearrangement joins TRBV2 to TRBJ1-5, with D possibly being TRBD1 (5 bases). The CDR3 contains 14 residues. V was pared by 3 bases and J by 5 bases, with 11 bases between. Germline CDR1 reads SNHLY; CDR2 reads FYNNEI. CDR3 in DNA: TGTGCCAGCAGTGATGGGGGGACCTATCAGCCCCAGCATTTT. This translates into CASSDGGTYQPQHF.

The chain has TRBV6-5 and TRBJ2-7; D is unresolved. V lost 7 bases to trimming and J lost 0 bases, with 13 bases between them. Germline V lookup: CDR1 MNHEY, CDR2 SVGAGI. This CDR3 spans 14 amino acids. CDR3 residues: CASIGPGGSYEQYF. The CDR3 DNA follows: TGTGCCAGCATTGGTCCGGGTGGCTCCTACGAGCAGTACTTC.

This clone was observed many times. The sample has other DNA sequences that encode this CDR3 too. The chain combines TRBV30 with TRBJ1-5, with 7 bases fitting TRBD1. The trim removed 4 bases at V and 7 bases at J, leaving 7 bases unmatched. CDR3 length: 13 amino acids. Germline CDR1 reads GTSNPN; CDR2 reads SVGIG (reference sequence). The CDR3 nucleotides read TGTGCCTGGACGGAGGGGGCCGGGCAGCCCCAGCATTTT. As protein: CAWTEGAGQPQHF.

This clone has a handful of counts. V gene TRBV5-1 combines with J gene TRBJ2-1, with D perhaps TRBD1 (5 bases). CDR3 size: 15 residues. Trimming took off 4 bases at V and 1 base at J, with 12 bases between the two ends. CDR1 and CDR2 (germline): SGHRS, YFSETQ. This CDR3 is CASSADNPSYNEQFF. For the CDR3, the DNA is TGCGCCAGCAGCGCGGACAACCCATCCTACAATGAGCAGTTCTTC.

This chain connects TRBV5-1 to TRBJ2-4; D may be TRBD2 (5 bases). Germline CDR1 is SGHRS and CDR2 is YFSETQ. The germline V and J ends were trimmed by 1 base and 5 bases, with 13 bases remaining between them. The CDR3 has 15 residues. CDR3 in amino acids: CASSLIGWEQNIQYF. In nucleotides, the CDR3 is TGCGCCAGCAGCTTGATCGGCTGGGAGCAAAACATTCAGTACTTC.

Notes on this clone: Compared with germline, one end of the junction differs, possibly owing to a read error. V and J are TRBV7-7 and TRBJ2-3, with 8 bases fitting TRBD2. CDR1 is SSHAT and CDR2 is FNYEAQ in the germline V gene (reference sequence). CDR3 length: 14 amino acids. The CDR3 bases are TGTGCTAGCAGCTCGGGACTAGTCACAGATACGCAGTATTTT. Residues: CASSSGLVTDTQYF.

This sequence joins TRBV11-3 and TRBJ2-2; D not certain. The CDR3 is made up of 14 amino acids. Germline V lookup: CDR1 SGHNT, CDR2 YENEEA. V lost 4 bases and J 8 bases, leaving 14 bases between the germline ends. CDR3 nucleotides: TGTGCCAGCAGCTATGAACCGGTTGGGGGGGAGCTGTTTTTT. Protein: CASSYEPVGGELFF.

The chain joins TRBV11-1 to TRBJ1-1, with D unclear. Germline V gives CDR1 SGHAT, CDR2 FQDESV (reference sequence). V was cut by 3 bases and J by 3 bases, with 8 bases left in between. The CDR3 runs to 13 residues. CDR3 loop: CASSLEEDTEAFF. The CDR3 region has the DNA TGTGCCAGCAGCTTGGAAGAGGACACTGAAGCTTTCTTT.

The V call is TRBV4-1, the J call TRBJ1-4, with a tentative D call TRBD1 (5 bases). This CDR3 spans 14 amino acids. Trimming cost V 6 bases and J 4 bases, with 12 bases left between them. CDR1 and CDR2 (germline): MGHRA, YSYEKL. CDR3 protein: CASSQTGLNEKLFF. The CDR3 DNA follows: TGCGCCAGCAGTCAGACGGGGCTTAATGAAAAACTGTTTTTT.

The chain combines TRBV7-9 with TRBJ1-5; a weak D match, TRBD1 (6 bases). The germline CDR1 and CDR2 sequences are SEHNR and FQNEAQ (reference sequence). Trimming pared 5 bases from V and 2 bases from J, leaving 10 bases between. This CDR3 comprises 14 residues. In DNA, the CDR3 is TGTGCCAGCAGCCAGGGGCGAGGCAATCAGCCCCAGCATTTT. Translated, it gives CASSQGRGNQPQHF.

This sequence joins TRBV6-1 and TRBJ2-5, with D perhaps matching TRBD1 (6 bases). The germline gives CDR1 MNHNS, CDR2 SASEGT. CDR3 length: 14 amino acids. V lost 5 bases, J lost 1 base, and 11 bases lay in between. The CDR3 DNA follows: TGTGCCAGCAGTACAACAGGGACCCAAGAGACCCAGTACTTC. It codes for CASSTTGTQETQYF.

The chain recombines TRBV4-3 with TRBJ1-1; TRBD1 is a possible D gene (6 bases). Germline CDR1 and CDR2: LGHNA and YSLEER. Trimming left V 7 bases short and J 6 bases short, with 18 bases between. The CDR3 is made up of 14 amino acids. The CDR3 DNA reads TGCGCCAGCACCTCAACAGGGTATAACTCTGAAGCTTTCTTT. Translating gives CASTSTGYNSEAFF.

The chain has TRBV6-5 and TRBJ2-7; 8 bases align to TRBD1. Germline loops: CDR1 MNHEY, CDR2 SVGAGI. The CDR3 extends over 15 amino acids. V trimming: 5 bases; J trimming: 0 bases; junction bases outside the gene matches: 6. The CDR3 loop is CASSRQGPSSYEQYF. The CDR3 bases are TGTGCCAGCAGTAGACAGGGGCCCAGCTCCTACGAGCAGTACTTC.

The chain carries TRBV30 and TRBJ1-1; tentative D call: TRBD1 (5 bases). Looked up from germline, CDR1 is GTSNPN and CDR2 is SVGIG (reference sequence). The CDR3 length is 12 residues. Deletions cut 3 bases from V and 10 bases from J, with 15 bases between. Here the CDR3 reads CAWREGASSAFF. The CDR3 region has the DNA TGTGCCTGGAGGGAAGGGGCCTCGTCAGCTTTCTTT.

The gene calls are TRBV4-3 and TRBJ2-2; D is ambiguous. CDR3 size: 12 residues. V lost 0 bases and J lost 8, with 4 bases in between. CDR1 and CDR2 from the germline V gene are LGHNA and YSLEER. The CDR3 here is CASSQDGGELFF. Here the CDR3 DNA reads TGCGCCAGCAGCCAAGACGGGGGGGAGCTGTTTTTT.

In its sample, this clone was seen a few times. The J gene is TRBJ2-1, the V gene TRBV19; 7 bases are a match to TRBD2. The CDR3 spans 13 residues. Per germline, CDR1 LNHDA and CDR2 SQIVND (reference sequence). V lost 10 bases and J lost 8; bases outside the gene matches: 11. The CDR3: CATKRDLRDEQFF. For the CDR3, the DNA is TGTGCCACCAAGCGGGACCTGAGGGATGAGCAGTTCTTC. Full variable domain (remainder filled in from reference TRBV19 and TRBJ2-1): DGGITQSPKYLFRKEGQNVTLSCEQNLNHDAMYWYRQDPGQGLRLIYYSQIVNDFQKGDIAEGYSVSREKKESFPLTVTSAQKNPTAFYLCATKRDLRDEQFFGPGTRLTVL.

This clone was counted many times. CDR3 region: CASSSPGQGARNTEAFF. The CDR3 coding sequence is TGTGCCAGCAGTTCACCGGGACAGGGGGCTCGAAACACTGAAGCTTTCTTT. The chain combines TRBV27 with TRBJ1-1, with 12 bases matching TRBD1. From germline, CDR1 is MNHEY and CDR2 SMNVEV (reference sequence). Losses at the gene ends were 4 bases for V and 2 bases for J; bases not matched to a gene: 8. This CDR3 region has 17 residues.

In its sample, this clone was seen a few times. Written as DNA, the CDR3 is TGTGCCAGCAGTGAAGTGCCTCCGGACAGGGGCTTTCACCGTAATTCACCCCTCCACTTT. Translated, it gives CASSEVPPDRGFHRNSPLHF. This chain connects TRBV6-1 to TRBJ1-6; 9 positions match TRBD1. Germline CDR1 is MNHNS and CDR2 is SASEGT. V gave up 1 base and J gave up 6 bases; unmatched junction bases: 16. The CDR3 is made up of 20 amino acids.

The sample holds one count of this clone. The V and J genes are TRBV7-9 and TRBJ2-7, with D hard to call. This CDR3 contains 11 residues. Trimming stripped 4 bases from V and 5 bases from J, with 6 bases between. Germline V CDR1 and CDR2: SEHNR, FQNEAQ (reference sequence). The CDR3 spells CASSSLNEQYF. CDR3 DNA: TGTGCCAGCAGCTCACTGAACGAGCAGTACTTC.

A few counts support this clone. This chain uses TRBV10-3 with TRBJ2-5, with 13 bases that match TRBD2. Germline CDR1 and CDR2: ENHRY and SYGVKD. The CDR3 contains 17 residues. With V trimmed by 5 bases and J by 4 bases, 10 bases remained unmatched. CDR3 in amino acids: CAISNPTSGGWGETQYF. CDR3 nucleotides: TGTGCCATCAGTAACCCGACTAGCGGGGGGTGGGGAGAGACCCAGTACTTC.